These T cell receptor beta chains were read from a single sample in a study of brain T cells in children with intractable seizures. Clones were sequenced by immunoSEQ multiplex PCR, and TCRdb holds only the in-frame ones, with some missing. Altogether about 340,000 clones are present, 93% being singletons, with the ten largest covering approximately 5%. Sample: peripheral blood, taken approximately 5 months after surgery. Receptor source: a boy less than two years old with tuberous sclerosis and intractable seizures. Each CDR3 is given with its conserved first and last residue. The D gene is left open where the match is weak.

cdr3_nt: TGTGCCAGCAGTGAAACGGAAAGCCTATTTAATGAAAAACTGTTTTTT
cdr3_aa: CASSETESLFNEKLFF
j_call: TRBJ1-4
d_call: NA
v_call: TRBV6-1

cdr3_nt: TGTGCCACCAGCAGAGAAGGGACTATAGGGAACACCGGGGAGCTGTTTTTT
cdr3_aa: CATSREGTIGNTGELFF
j_call: TRBJ2-2
d_call: TRBD2
v_call: TRBV15

cdr3_nt: TGTGCCAGCAGCCGAAAGTTCTCAGGGGAAGGGAGAGAAGAGACCCAGTACTTC
cdr3_aa: CASSRKFSGEGREETQYF
j_call: TRBJ2-5
d_call: NA
v_call: TRBV21-1

cdr3_nt: TGTGCCAGCAGTTACTCGACAGGGGGCGTGACCGGGGAGCTGTTTTTT
cdr3_aa: CASSYSTGGVTGELFF
j_call: TRBJ2-2
d_call: TRBD1
v_call: TRBV6-5

cdr3_nt: TGTGCCAGTAGTCTGGGGGGGGCCACCGGGGAGCTGTTTTTT
cdr3_aa: CASSLGGATGELFF
j_call: TRBJ2-2
d_call: NA
v_call: TRBV19

cdr3_nt: TGTGCCAGCAGCTACCCGGGGGGGGGAAACACAGATACGCAGTATTTT
cdr3_aa: CASSYPGGGNTDTQYF
j_call: TRBJ2-3
d_call: TRBD2
v_call: TRBV7-6

cdr3_nt: TGTGCCTGGAGTTGGACAGGGGGATCACCCCTCCACTTT
cdr3_aa: CAWSWTGGSPLHF
j_call: TRBJ1-6
d_call: TRBD1
v_call: TRBV30

cdr3_nt: TGTGCCTGGACCCACCCTAGGGAAAGCGGGGGGGCGAGGGAGACCCAGTACTTC
cdr3_aa: CAWTHPRESGGARETQYF
j_call: TRBJ2-5
d_call: TRBD2
v_call: TRBV30

cdr3_nt: TGTGCCAGCAGCGCTCGGAATCCGGGACAGGGGGCTACCGGGGAGCTGTTTTTT
cdr3_aa: CASSARNPGQGATGELFF
j_call: TRBJ2-2
d_call: TRBD1
v_call: TRBV7-9

cdr3_nt: TGTGCCATCAGTGAGGAGGTTGGACAGGAAAACTATGGCTACACCTTC
cdr3_aa: CAISEEVGQENYGYTF
j_call: TRBJ1-2
d_call: TRBD1
v_call: TRBV10-3

cdr3_nt: TGTGCCAGCATCACGGACGGGGTTATCTCTGGGGCCAACGTCCTGACTTTC
cdr3_aa: CASITDGVISGANVLTF
j_call: TRBJ2-6
d_call: NA
v_call: TRBV7-9

cdr3_nt: TGTGCCAGCAGCCGGGGGACAGATACGCAGTATTTT
cdr3_aa: CASSRGTDTQYF
j_call: TRBJ2-3
d_call: NA
v_call: TRBV5-4

cdr3_nt: TGCAGTGCTAGGAATTCCTACGAGCAGTACTTC
cdr3_aa: CSARNSYEQYF
j_call: TRBJ2-7
d_call: NA
v_call: TRBV20-1

cdr3_nt: TGCAGCGTGCCGGCCCGGGTAGGCGATTCCAAGATGGCCAACTATGGCTACACCTTC
cdr3_aa: CSVPARVGDSKMANYGYTF
j_call: TRBJ1-2
d_call: NA
v_call: TRBV29-1